These T cell receptor beta chains were read from a single sample in a study of cytomegalovirus exposure and HLA in healthy donors. Only in-frame clones appear in the TCRdb table, and some are missing; sequencing was by immunoSEQ multiplex PCR. The table lists 130,000 or so clones, over 70% of them singletons. Sequencing was carried out using PBMCs. Receptors originate from a woman aged 18-30 years in good health and CMV-seronegative. CDR3s include the opening cysteine and the closing phenylalanine or tryptophan. A D gene is named only where the DNA matches it firmly. Only some rows state a clone size, as once, few, many or a class for expanded clones.

cdr3_length clone_size j_call d_call v_call cdr3_nt cdr3_aa
14 . TRBJ1-2 TRBD1 TRBV6-6 TGTGCCAGCAGTTACGGGACAGCTAACTATGGCTACACCTTC CASSYGTANYGYTF
13 . TRBJ1-3 TRBD1 TRBV6-5 TGTGCCAGCGGCAACAGGGGTGGAAACACCATATATTTT CASGNRGGNTIYF
16 . TRBJ2-5 TRBD2 TRBV30 TGTGCCTGGAGCCCCTCACTAGCGGGGGCAGGGTGGACCCAGTACTTC CAWSPSLAGAGWTQYF
17 . TRBJ1-1 . TRBV7-2 TGTGCCAGCAGCTTAGTCAATAGGGTCGGGGTGAACACTGAAGCTTTCTTT CASSLVNRVGVNTEAFF
15 . TRBJ2-1 TRBD2 TRBV10-3 TGTGCCATCAACGCCGGGGCGGGAGGGCGGTATGAGCAGTTCTTC CAINAGAGGRYEQFF
14 few TRBJ1-4 . TRBV4-1 TGCGCCAGCAGCCAGGACAGAACTAATGAAAAACTGTTTTTT CASSQDRTNEKLFF
14 . TRBJ2-7 TRBD2 TRBV7-2 TGTGCCAGCAGGCTCGGACTAGCGGATTACGAGCAGTACTTC CASRLGLADYEQYF
9 . TRBJ2-7 TRBD1 TRBV19 TGTGCCAGTAGAGGGACAGCCGTCTTC CASRGTAVF
12 . TRBJ2-7 . TRBV29-1 TGCAGCGCCTCGGGGGTCGGGAACGAGCAGTACTTC CSASGVGNEQYF
13 . TRBJ2-5 . TRBV10-1 TGCGCCAGCAGTGAGGGCGGGCAAGAGACCCAGTACTTC CASSEGGQETQYF
12 . TRBJ1-5 . TRBV30 TGTGCCTGGAGACAGGGCGAACAGCCCCAGCATTTT CAWRQGEQPQHF
18 . TRBJ2-5 TRBD1 TRBV5-6 TGTGCCAGCAGCGGACCTTACGGGACAGCCTCCGGACAAGAGACCCAGTACTTC CASSGPYGTASGQETQYF
16 few TRBJ2-5 . TRBV13 TGTGCCAGCAGCGAAACCACAGGGTCGGGAAAAGAGACCCAGTACTTC CASSETTGSGKETQYF
18 . TRBJ2-7 . TRBV19 TGTGCCAGTAGACGCGCGGGAAGACCTAGAATCGAATCCTACGAGCAGTACTTC CASRRAGRPRIESYEQYF
14 once TRBJ2-3 TRBD2 TRBV6-1 TGTGCCAGCAGTGTGGGGGGGGACCTAAGAGTGCAGTATTTT CASSVGGDLRVQYF
13 . TRBJ2-2 TRBD2 TRBV6-5 TGTGCCAGCAGAAGAGCGGGAAGCGGGGAGCTGTTTTTT CASRRAGSGELFF
14 . TRBJ1-5 TRBD1 TRBV10-3 TGTGCCATCAGTACAGGGGGCAACAATCAGCCCCAGCATTTT CAISTGGNNQPQHF